The table lists the clone carrying this T cell receptor (beta chain) with many counts. The antigen is undetermined. The data belong to a study of Graves' ophthalmopathy and Graves' hyperthyroidism. Germline trimming cut 4 bases from V and 5 bases from J; bases unmatched to any gene: 4. The CDR3 length is 15 residues. Germline values: CDR1 SGHRS, CDR2 YFSETQ. Findings of the study overall: With a specificity of around 76% and a sensitivity of around 71%, the model predicted ophthalmopathy progression.

The study amplified TCR beta CDR3 regions using RNA transcripts. Second-round multiplex PCR came after a first-round RT-PCR that employed HTBI primers. TCRdb re-analysed the multiplex PCR reads in MiXCR, keeping a single row per CDR3 protein. Counted here are under 350,000 distinct CDR3 sequences, roughly 15% occurring once; the ten biggest clones make up about 12%. The receptor was isolated from an adult man with Graves' ophthalmopathy. This chain joins TRBV5-1 and TRBJ2-5; 14 positions match TRBD2. Sequencing was performed on peripheral blood. The CDR3 nucleotides read TGCGCCAGCAGCGGGGGACTAGCGGGAGCTGAGACCCAGTACTTC. It yields the protein CASSGGLAGAETQYF.